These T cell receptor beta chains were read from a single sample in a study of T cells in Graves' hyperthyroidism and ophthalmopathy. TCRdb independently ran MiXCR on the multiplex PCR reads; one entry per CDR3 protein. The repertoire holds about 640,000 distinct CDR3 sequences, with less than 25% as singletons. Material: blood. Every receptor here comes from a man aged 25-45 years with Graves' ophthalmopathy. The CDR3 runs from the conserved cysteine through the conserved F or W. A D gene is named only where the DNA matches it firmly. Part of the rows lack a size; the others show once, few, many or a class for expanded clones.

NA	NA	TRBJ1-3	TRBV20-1	CSARRETSGNTIYF	TGCAGTGCTAGGAGGGAGACATCTGGAAACACCATATATTTT
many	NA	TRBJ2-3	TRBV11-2	CASSLDRATTTQYF	TGTGCCAGCAGCTTAGATCGGGCTACCACTACGCAGTATTTT
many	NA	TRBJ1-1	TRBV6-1	CASSSPGNTEAFF	TGTGCCAGCAGTTCACCAGGAAACACTGAAGCTTTCTTT
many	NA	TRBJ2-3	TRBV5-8	CASSPVRSTDTQYF	TGTGCCAGCAGCCCCGTTAGGAGCACAGATACGCAGTATTTT
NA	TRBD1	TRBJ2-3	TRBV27	CASSGTGPKGPSTDTQYF	TGTGCCAGCAGTGGGACAGGGCCGAAAGGACCGAGCACAGATACGCAGTATTTT
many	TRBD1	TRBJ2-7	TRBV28	CASSSGTVEQYF	TGTGCCAGCAGCTCCGGGACAGTCGAGCAGTACTTC
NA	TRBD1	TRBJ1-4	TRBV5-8	CASSSGQGPTNEKLFF	TGCGCCAGCAGCTCCGGACAGGGGCCAACTAATGAAAAACTGTTTTTT
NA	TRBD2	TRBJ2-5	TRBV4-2	CASSQGEREGSQETQYF	TGTGCCAGCAGCCAGGGAGAGCGGGAGGGATCGCAAGAGACCCAGTACTTC
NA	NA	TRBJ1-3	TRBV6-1	CASSTGRPISGNTIYF	TGTGCCAGCAGCACGGGACGGCCCATCTCTGGAAACACCATATATTTT
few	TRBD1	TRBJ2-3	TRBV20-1	CSASPAVPGQNTDTQYF	TGCAGTGCTAGCCCCGCCGTACCGGGACAGAACACAGATACGCAGTATTTT
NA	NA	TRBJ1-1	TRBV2	CASRATERTEAFF	TGTGCCAGCAGGGCCACGGAGAGGACTGAAGCTTTCTTT
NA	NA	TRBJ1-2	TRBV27	CASSAGEPNGYTF	TGTGCCAGCAGTGCGGGGGAACCAAATGGCTACACCTTC
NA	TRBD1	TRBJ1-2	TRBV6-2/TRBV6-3	CASSYSGTGFGYTF	TGTGCCAGCAGTTACTCGGGGACAGGGTTTGGCTACACCTTC
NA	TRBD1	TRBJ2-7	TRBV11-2	CASSSGDRVGNEQYF	TGTGCCAGCAGCTCCGGGGACAGGGTAGGAAACGAGCAGTACTTC
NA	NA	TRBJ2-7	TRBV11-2	CASSLGAGSGLNYEQYF	TGTGCCAGCAGCTTAGGAGCAGGGAGTGGACTTAACTACGAGCAGTACTTC
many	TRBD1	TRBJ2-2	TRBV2	CASNMGQTTGELFF	TGTGCCAGCAACATGGGACAGACCACCGGGGAGCTGTTTTTT
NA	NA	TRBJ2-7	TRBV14	CASSQDLINPYEQYF	TGTGCCAGCAGCCAAGATTTGATAAACCCCTACGAGCAGTACTTC
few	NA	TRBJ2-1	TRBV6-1	CASRVAGNNEQFF	TGTGCCAGTCGGGTCGCGGGCAACAATGAGCAGTTCTTC
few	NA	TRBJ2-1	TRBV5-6	CASSLTGVSEQFF	TGTGCCAGCAGCTTGACGGGAGTCAGTGAGCAGTTCTTC
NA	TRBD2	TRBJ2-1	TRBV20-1	CSARGGRAYNEQFF	TGCAGTGCTAGAGGCGGGAGGGCCTACAATGAGCAGTTCTTC
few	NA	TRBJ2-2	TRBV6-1	CASSHTGYAPTGELFF	TGTGCCAGCAGTCATACAGGGTACGCTCCCACCGGGGAGCTGTTTTTT
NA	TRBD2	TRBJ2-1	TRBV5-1	CASSRAGGSGNEQFF	TGCGCCAGCAGCCGAGCGGGAGGATCGGGGAATGAGCAGTTCTTC
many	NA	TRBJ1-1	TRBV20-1	CSAPPGTQTEAFF	TGCAGTGCTCCCCCGGGGACGCAGACTGAAGCTTTCTTT
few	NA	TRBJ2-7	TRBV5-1	CASSWDTNYEQYF	TGCGCCAGCAGCTGGGACACTAACTACGAGCAGTACTTC
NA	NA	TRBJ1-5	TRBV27	CASRATGIGNQPQHF	TGTGCCAGCAGAGCCACAGGGATAGGCAATCAGCCCCAGCATTTT
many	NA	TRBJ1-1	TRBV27	CASSLSHGTEAFF	TGTGCCAGCAGTTTGTCCCACGGTACTGAAGCTTTCTTT
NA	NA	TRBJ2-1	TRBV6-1	CASSEKLVTEQFF	TGTGCCAGCAGTGAAAAACTAGTAACTGAGCAGTTCTTC
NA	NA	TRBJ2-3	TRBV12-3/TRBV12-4	CASLTSGSTDTQYF	TGTGCCAGCTTGACGAGCGGGAGCACAGATACGCAGTATTTT
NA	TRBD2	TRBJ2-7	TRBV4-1	CASSQPGLTYEQYF	TGCGCCAGCAGCCAGCCGGGACTAACCTACGAGCAGTACTTC
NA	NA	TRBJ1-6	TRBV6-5	CASSYDRLYSPLHF	TGTGCCAGCAGTTACGACAGATTGTATTCACCCCTCCACTTT
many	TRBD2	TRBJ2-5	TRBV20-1	CSADIAGGPRETQYF	TGCAGTGCCGATATAGCGGGAGGGCCGAGGGAGACCCAGTACTTC
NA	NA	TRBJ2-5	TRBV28	CASSLGGSGGEETQYF	TGTGCCAGCAGCCTGGGGGGTAGCGGCGGGGAAGAGACCCAGTACTTC
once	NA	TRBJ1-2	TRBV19	CASSIPGQRHYGYTF	TGTGCCAGTAGTATCCCGGGACAAAGGCACTATGGCTACACCTTC
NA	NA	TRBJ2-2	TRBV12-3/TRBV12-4	CASRQGGGTGELFF	TGTGCCAGCAGGCAGGGGGGCGGCACCGGGGAGCTGTTTTTT
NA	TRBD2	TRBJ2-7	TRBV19	CASRPPGLAGDEQYF	TGTGCCAGTAGACCTCCCGGACTAGCGGGAGACGAGCAGTACTTC
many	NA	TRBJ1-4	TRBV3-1	CASSRTNPVSANEKLFF	TGTGCCAGCAGCCGTACAAACCCAGTTTCGGCTAATGAAAAACTGTTTTTT
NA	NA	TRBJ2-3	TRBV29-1	CSGTLANTDTQYF	TGCAGCGGTACTCTAGCGAACACAGATACGCAGTATTTT
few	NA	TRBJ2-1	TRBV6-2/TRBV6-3	CASTYSKGWSNEQFF	TGTGCCAGCACTTACTCGAAAGGGTGGAGCAATGAGCAGTTCTTC
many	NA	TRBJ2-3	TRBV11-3	CASSLTRASTDTQYF	TGTGCCAGCAGCTTGACGCGGGCTAGCACAGATACGCAGTATTTT
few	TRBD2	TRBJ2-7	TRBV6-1	CASSEAYVLAGGVRGQYF	TGTGCCAGCAGTGAAGCCTACGTTCTAGCGGGAGGTGTACGCGGGCAGTACTTC
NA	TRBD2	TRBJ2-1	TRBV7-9	CASSPQRLAGGNEQFF	TGTGCCAGCAGCCCTCAGAGACTAGCGGGGGGCAATGAGCAGTTCTTC
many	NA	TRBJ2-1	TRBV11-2	CASSSRASAYNEQFF	TGTGCCAGCAGCTCCCGAGCGTCGGCCTACAATGAGCAGTTCTTC
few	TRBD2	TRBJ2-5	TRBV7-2	CASSVPGLAGHRSGETQYF	TGTGCCAGCAGCGTTCCGGGACTAGCGGGTCACCGATCGGGAGAGACCCAGTACTTC
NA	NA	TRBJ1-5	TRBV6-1	CASREGGHSNQPQHF	TGTGCCTCCCGTGAGGGGGGGCATAGCAATCAGCCCCAGCATTTT
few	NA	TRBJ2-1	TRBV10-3	CAISERGNEQFF	TGTGCCATCAGTGAGAGAGGCAATGAGCAGTTCTTC
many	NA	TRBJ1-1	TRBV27	CASGPLRQNTEAFF	TGTGCCAGCGGTCCGTTGAGACAGAACACTGAAGCTTTCTTT
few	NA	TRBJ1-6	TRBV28	CASSFEPADNSPLHF	TGTGCCAGCAGTTTCGAACCCGCCGATAATTCACCCCTCCACTTT
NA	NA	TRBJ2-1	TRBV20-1	CSARQSTGTDSYNEQFF	TGCAGTGCTAGACAATCCACGGGGACGGACTCCTACAATGAGCAGTTCTTC
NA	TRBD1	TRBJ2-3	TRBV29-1	CSVEGYRGRDTQYF	TGCAGCGTTGAAGGGTACAGGGGGCGAGATACGCAGTATTTT
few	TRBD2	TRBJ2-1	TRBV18	CASSPGAGVGEQFF	TGTGCCAGCTCACCAGGAGCGGGAGTCGGCGAGCAGTTCTTC
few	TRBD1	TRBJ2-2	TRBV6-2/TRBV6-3	CASSPSGTGTGELFF	TGTGCCAGCAGTCCCTCCGGGACAGGGACCGGGGAGCTGTTTTTT
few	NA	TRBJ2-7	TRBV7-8	CASSLVPREQYF	TGTGCCAGCAGCTTAGTCCCTCGCGAGCAGTACTTC
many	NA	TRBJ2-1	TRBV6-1	CASSPPLGNEQFF	TGTGCCAGCAGTCCCCCTTTGGGCAATGAGCAGTTCTTC
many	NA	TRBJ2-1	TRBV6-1	CASSEAVQRPYNEQFF	TGTGCCAGCAGTGAAGCGGTGCAACGGCCCTACAATGAGCAGTTCTTC
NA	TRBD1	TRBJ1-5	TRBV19	CASSIGQGRTQPQHF	TGTGCCAGTAGTATAGGACAGGGGAGGACTCAGCCCCAGCATTTT
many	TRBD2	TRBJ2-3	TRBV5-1	CASRQAGESTDTQYF	TGCGCCAGCAGGCAAGCGGGAGAGAGCACAGATACGCAGTATTTT
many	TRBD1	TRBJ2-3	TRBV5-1	CASSLGQGPLTDTQYF	TGCGCCAGCAGCTTGGGACAGGGCCCCCTCACAGATACGCAGTATTTT